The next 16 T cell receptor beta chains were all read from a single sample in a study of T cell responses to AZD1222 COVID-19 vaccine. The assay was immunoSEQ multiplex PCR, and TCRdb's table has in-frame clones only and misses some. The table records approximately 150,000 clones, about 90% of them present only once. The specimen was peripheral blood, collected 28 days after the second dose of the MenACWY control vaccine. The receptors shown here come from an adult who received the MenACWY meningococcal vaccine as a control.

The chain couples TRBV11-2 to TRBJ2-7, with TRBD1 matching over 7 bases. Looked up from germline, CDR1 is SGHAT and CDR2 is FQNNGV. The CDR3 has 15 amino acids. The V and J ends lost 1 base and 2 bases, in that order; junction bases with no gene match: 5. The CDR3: CASSLVSDRAYEQYF. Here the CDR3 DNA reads TGTGCCAGCAGCTTAGTGTCCGACAGGGCCTACGAGCAGTACTTC.

CDR3 sequence (DNA): TGTGCCAGCAGTAAAACAGGGGCCGGCTCCTATAATTCACCCCTCCACTTT. It translates to CASSKTGAGSYNSPLHF. This chain uses TRBV7-9 with TRBJ1-6, with TRBD1 matching 7 bases. This CDR3 has 17 residues. The V segment lost 6 bases and the J segment 0 bases; nucleotides outside the gene matches: 8. Germline loops: CDR1 SEHNR, CDR2 FQNEAQ (reference sequence).

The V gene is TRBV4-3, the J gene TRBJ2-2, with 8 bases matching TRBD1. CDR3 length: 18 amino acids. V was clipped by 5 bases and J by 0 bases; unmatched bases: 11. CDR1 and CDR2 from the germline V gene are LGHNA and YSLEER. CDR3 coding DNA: TGCGCCAGCAGCTCGCCGGGACAGGCCTTCACGAACACCGGGGAGCTGTTTTTT. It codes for CASSSPGQAFTNTGELFF.

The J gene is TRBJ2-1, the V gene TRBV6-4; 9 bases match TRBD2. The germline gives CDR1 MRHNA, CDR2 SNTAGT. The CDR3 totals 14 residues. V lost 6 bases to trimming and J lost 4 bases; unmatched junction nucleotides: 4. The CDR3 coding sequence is TGTGCCAGCAGCCGGGGACTAGCATACAATGAGCAGTTCTTC. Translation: CASSRGLAYNEQFF.

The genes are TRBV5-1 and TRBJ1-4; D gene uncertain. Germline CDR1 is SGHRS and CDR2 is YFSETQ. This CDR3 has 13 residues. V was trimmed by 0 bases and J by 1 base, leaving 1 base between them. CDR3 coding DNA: TGCGCCAGCAGCTTGGGAACTAATGAAAAACTGTTTTTT. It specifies CASSLGTNEKLFF. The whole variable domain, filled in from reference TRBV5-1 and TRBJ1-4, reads KAGVTQTPRYLIKTRGQQVTLSCSPISGHRSVSWYQQTPGQGLQFLFEYFSETQRNKGNFPGRFSGRQFSNSRSEMNVSTLELGDSALYLCASSLGTNEKLFFGSGTQLSVL.

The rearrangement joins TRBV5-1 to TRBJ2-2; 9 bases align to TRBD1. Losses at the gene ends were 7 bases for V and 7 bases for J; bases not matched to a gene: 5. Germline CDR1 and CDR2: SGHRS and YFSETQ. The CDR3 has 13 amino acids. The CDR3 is CASSRQGDGELFF. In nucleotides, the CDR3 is TGCGCCAGCTCCCGACAGGGGGACGGGGAGCTGTTTTTT.

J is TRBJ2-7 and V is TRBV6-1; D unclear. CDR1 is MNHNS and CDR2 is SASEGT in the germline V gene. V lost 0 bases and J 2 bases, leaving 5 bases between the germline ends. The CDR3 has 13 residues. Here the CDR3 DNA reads TGTGCCAGCAGTGAAGCCCAGCCCTACGAGCAGTACTTC. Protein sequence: CASSEAQPYEQYF.

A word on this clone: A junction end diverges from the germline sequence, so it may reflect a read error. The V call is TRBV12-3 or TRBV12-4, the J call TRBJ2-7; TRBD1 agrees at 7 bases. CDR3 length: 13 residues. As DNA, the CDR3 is TGTGCCAGCAGTTTAGGGGGACGGACAGGTTGGGACTTC. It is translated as CASSLGGRTGWDF.

CDR3 sequence (DNA): TGTGCCAGCAGCCCAGGGACAACGGCAGATACGCAGTATTTT. Translated: CASSPGTTADTQYF. V gene TRBV6-2 or TRBV6-3 combines with J gene TRBJ2-3, with D perhaps TRBD1 (6 bases). Germline-derived CDR1 and CDR2 are MNHEY and SVGEGT. Trimming took off 6 bases at V and 4 bases at J, with 14 bases between the two ends. CDR3 size: 14 residues.

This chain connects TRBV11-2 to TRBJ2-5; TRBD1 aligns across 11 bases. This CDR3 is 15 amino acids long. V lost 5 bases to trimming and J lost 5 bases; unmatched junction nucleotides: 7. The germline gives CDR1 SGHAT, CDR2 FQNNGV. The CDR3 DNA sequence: TGTGCCAGCAGCCTCGGGACAGGGGGTTCGGAGACCCAGTACTTC. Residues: CASSLGTGGSETQYF.

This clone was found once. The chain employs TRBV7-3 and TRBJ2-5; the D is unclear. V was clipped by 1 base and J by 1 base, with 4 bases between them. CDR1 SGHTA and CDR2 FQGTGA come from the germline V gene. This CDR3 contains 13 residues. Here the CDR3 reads CASSLSPQETQYF. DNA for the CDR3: TGTGCCAGCAGCTTAAGCCCCCAAGAGACCCAGTACTTC.

CDR3 amino acids: CSVGGGDGELFF. The DNA for the CDR3 is TGCAGCGTTGGGGGGGGCGACGGGGAGCTGTTTTTT. The rearrangement joins TRBV29-1 to TRBJ2-2; tentatively, D is TRBD2 (7 bases). CDR1 is SQVTM, CDR2 ANQGSEA, per germline. CDR3 length: 12 amino acids. Trimming stripped 4 bases from V and 7 bases from J, with 10 bases between.

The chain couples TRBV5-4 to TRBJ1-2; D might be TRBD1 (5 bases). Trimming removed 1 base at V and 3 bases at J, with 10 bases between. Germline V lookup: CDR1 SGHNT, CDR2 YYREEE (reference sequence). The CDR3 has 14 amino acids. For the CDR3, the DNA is TGTGCCAGCAGCTTGCAGGGTGTTGACTATGGCTACACCTTC. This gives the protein CASSLQGVDYGYTF.

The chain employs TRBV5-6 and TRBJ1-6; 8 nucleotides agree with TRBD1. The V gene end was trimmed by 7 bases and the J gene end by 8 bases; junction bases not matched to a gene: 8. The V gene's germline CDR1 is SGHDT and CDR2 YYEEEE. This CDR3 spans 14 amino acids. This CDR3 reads CASYNRGWDSPLHF. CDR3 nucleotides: TGTGCCAGCTACAACAGGGGGTGGGATTCACCCCTCCACTTT.

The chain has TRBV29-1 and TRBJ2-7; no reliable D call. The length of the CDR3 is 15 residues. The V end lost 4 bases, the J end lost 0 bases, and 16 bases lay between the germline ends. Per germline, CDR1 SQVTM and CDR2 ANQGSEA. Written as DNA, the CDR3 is TGCAGCGTTGTCGGTACAGCGATGAGCTCCTACGAGCAGTACTTC. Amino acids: CSVVGTAMSSYEQYF.

CDR3 region: CASSLPANEQFF. As DNA, the CDR3 is TGTGCCAGCAGCTTGCCGGCCAATGAGCAGTTCTTC. The rearrangement joins TRBV5-4 to TRBJ2-1; D is ambiguous. V gave up 1 base and J gave up 6 bases, with 5 bases separating them. The CDR3 runs to 12 residues. Germline V gene lookup returns CDR1 SGHNT and CDR2 YYREEE (reference sequence).